Given below is one TCR beta chain in context. Antigen specificity is unknown. This CDR3 contains 14 residues. The V and J ends lost 2 bases and 1 base, in that order; junction bases with no gene match: 1. The V gene's germline CDR1 is MNHEY and CDR2 SVGAGI. The assay, immunoSEQ v3.0, was run at survey level. Some clones are missing from TCRdb's copy, which holds only in-frame ones; the method was immunoSEQ multiplex PCR. Of 30,000 to 50,000 clones in the sample, less than 90% are singletons; the top ten hold less than 4%. This record belongs to a study of long-term antiretroviral therapy in people with HIV. Study outcomes and limitations: HIV repertoires spanned tighter CDR3 length ranges than controls did.

Here the sequenced sample was unsorted PBMCs, taken just before starting antiretroviral therapy. The source of this sequence is a woman aged 18-35 years with HIV. V is TRBV6-5 and J is TRBJ2-5, with TRBD1 identical over 7 bases. The CDR3 here is CASSYNRGQETQYF. The DNA of the CDR3 is TGTGCCAGCAGTTACAACAGGGGCCAAGAGACCCAGTACTTC.